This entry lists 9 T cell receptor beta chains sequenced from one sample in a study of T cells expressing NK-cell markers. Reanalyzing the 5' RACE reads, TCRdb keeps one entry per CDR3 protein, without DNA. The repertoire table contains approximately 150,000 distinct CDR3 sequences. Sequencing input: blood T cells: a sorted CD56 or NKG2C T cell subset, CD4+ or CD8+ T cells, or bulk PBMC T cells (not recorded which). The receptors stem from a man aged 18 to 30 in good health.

The CDR3 reads CASSWEELTDTQYF. The rearrangement joins TRBV13 to TRBJ2-3; as DNA is missing, the TRBD2 call by TCRdb cannot be tested. This CDR3 spans 14 amino acids. The V gene's germline CDR1 is PRHDT and CDR2 FYEKMQ (reference sequence).

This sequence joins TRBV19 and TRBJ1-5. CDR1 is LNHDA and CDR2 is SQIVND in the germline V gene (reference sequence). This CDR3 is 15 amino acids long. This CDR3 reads CASAHRFDSNQPQHF.

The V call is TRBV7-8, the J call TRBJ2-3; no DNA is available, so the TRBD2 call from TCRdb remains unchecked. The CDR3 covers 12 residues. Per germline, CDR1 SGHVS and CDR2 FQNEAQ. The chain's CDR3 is CASALFGDTQYF.

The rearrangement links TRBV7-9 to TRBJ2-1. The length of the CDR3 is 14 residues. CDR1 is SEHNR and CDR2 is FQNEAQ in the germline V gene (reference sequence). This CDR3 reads CASLGESSYNEQFF.

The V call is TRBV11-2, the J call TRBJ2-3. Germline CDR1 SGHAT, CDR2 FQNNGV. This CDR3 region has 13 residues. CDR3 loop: CASSLYSTDTQYF.

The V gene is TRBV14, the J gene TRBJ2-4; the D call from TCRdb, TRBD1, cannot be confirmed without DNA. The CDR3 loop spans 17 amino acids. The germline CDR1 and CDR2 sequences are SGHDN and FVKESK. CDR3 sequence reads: CASSQKATIPPGDIQYF. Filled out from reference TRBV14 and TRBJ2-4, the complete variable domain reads EAGVTQFPSHSVIEKGQTVTLRCDPISGHDNLYWYRRVMGKEIKFLLHFVKESKQDESGMPNNRFLAERTGGTYSTLKVQPAELEDSGVYFCASSQKATIPPGDIQYFGAGTRLSVL.

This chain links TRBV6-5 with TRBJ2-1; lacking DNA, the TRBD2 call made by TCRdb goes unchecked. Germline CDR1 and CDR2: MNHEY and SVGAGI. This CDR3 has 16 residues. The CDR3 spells CASSYTSSGPSNEQFF.

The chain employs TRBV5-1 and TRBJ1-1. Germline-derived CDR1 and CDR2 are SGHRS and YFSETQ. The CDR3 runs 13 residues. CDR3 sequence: CASSSGQGTEAFF. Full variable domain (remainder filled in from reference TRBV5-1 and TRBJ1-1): KAGVTQTPRYLIKTRGQQVTLSCSPISGHRSVSWYQQTPGQGLQFLFEYFSETQRNKGNFPGRFSGRQFSNSRSEMNVSTLELGDSALYLCASSSGQGTEAFFGQGTRLTVV.

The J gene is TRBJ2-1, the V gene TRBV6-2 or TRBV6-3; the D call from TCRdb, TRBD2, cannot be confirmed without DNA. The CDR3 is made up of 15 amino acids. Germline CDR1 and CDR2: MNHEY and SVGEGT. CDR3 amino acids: CASSSLAASYNEQFF.